This TCR beta chain was found in a study of blood T cell repertoires in COVID-19. Study overall: In each case, the material was cDNA or gDNA derived from T cells, B-cell-depleted T cells, or PBMCs.

Germline assignment: CDR1 LNHNV and CDR2 YYDKDF (reference sequence). This CDR3 is built from 20 residues. The ends lost 0 bases at V and 1 base at J; junction bases unmatched: 11. Assay: immunoSEQ multiplex PCR; the TCRdb copy retains only in-frame clones and omits some. There are 90,000 or so clones in the sample; 91% occur only once, and about 1.7% lies in the top ten. Material for sequencing was peripheral blood. This TCR derives from a human donor with active COVID-19. The donor label of this sample is uncertain. The chain recombines TRBV15 with TRBJ2-1, with 11 positions matching TRBD2. CDR3 bases: TGTGCCACCAGCAGAGAATTACTAGCGGGGGCCCCGGCTTCCTACAATGAGCAGTTCTTC. Amino acids: CATSRELLAGAPASYNEQFF.